Listed here are 28 T cell receptor beta chains from one sample, sequenced in a study of Ad26.COV2.S vaccination and SARS-CoV-2 variants. This sample's treatment: around 19 received Ad26.COV2.S at low or high dose, single or two shots; about 5 received placebo; per-sample allocation not given. It was on day 63 after the first vaccine or placebo injection that samples were taken. Method: immunoSEQ multiplex PCR; TCRdb's copy keeps in-frame clones and lacks some. This sample has 350,000 to 400,000 clones, with roughly nine tenths found just once. Source: peripheral blood, taken in a trial of Ad26.COV2.S vaccine versus placebo. These receptors came from a person aged 18-60 years who received the Ad26.COV2.S COVID-19 vaccine or a placebo.

The gene calls are TRBV4-1 and TRBJ2-1, with 9 bases matching TRBD1. J was trimmed by 6 bases and V by 3 bases; bases with no gene match: 9. CDR1 MGHRA and CDR2 YSYEKL come from the germline V gene. The CDR3 covers 16 residues. The CDR3 nucleotides read TGCGCCAGCAGCCACCCCCGGACAGGGGTCTCCAATGAGCAGTTCTTC. This translates into CASSHPRTGVSNEQFF.

This chain joins TRBV3-1 (or the pseudogene TRBV3-2) and TRBJ2-1; no reliable D call. Germline loops: CDR1 LGHDT, CDR2 YNNKEL (reference sequence). The ends were cut back, 4 bases at V and 7 bases at J, with 17 bases in the middle. The CDR3 has 15 residues. CDR3 DNA sequence: TGTGCCAGCAGCCGGGGAAGTCCCGGAGATAATGAGCAGTTCTTC. Translating gives CASSRGSPGDNEQFF.

The rearrangement joins TRBV7-8 to TRBJ1-1; D not resolved. Germline-derived CDR1 and CDR2 are SGHVS and FQNEAQ. Trimming took off 0 bases at V and 0 bases at J, with 8 bases between the two ends. The CDR3 has 15 residues. CDR3 sequence reads: CASSLAEHLNTEAFF. CDR3 DNA: TGTGCCAGCAGCTTAGCCGAACACTTGAACACTGAAGCTTTCTTT.

The chain links TRBV18 to TRBJ1-1, with 8 bases lining up with TRBD1. The CDR3 totals 14 residues. Germline trimming cut 6 bases from V and 4 bases from J; bases unmatched to any gene: 7. The V gene's germline CDR1 is KGHSH and CDR2 LQKENI. The CDR3: CASSTQGAGTEAFF. For the CDR3, the DNA is TGTGCCAGCTCTACGCAGGGGGCGGGCACTGAAGCTTTCTTT.

The chain recombines TRBV29-1 with TRBJ2-1; TRBD2 aligns across 7 bases. Germline CDR1 is SQVTM and CDR2 is ANQGSEA. The CDR3 runs 13 residues. V lost 4 bases, J lost 3 bases, and 3 bases stayed unmatched. The DNA of the CDR3 is TGCAGCGTTGGAACGGGGGGCTACAATGAGCAGTTCTTC. Amino acids: CSVGTGGYNEQFF.

The J gene is TRBJ2-7, the V gene TRBV6-2 or TRBV6-3, with 8 bases identical to TRBD1. The CDR3 loop spans 14 amino acids. The trim removed 4 bases at V and 5 bases at J, leaving 7 bases unmatched. Looked up from germline, CDR1 is MNHEY and CDR2 is SVGEGT. CDR3 in amino acids: CASSSGQGYHEQYF. In nucleotides, the CDR3 is TGTGCCAGCAGTTCAGGACAGGGTTACCACGAGCAGTACTTC.

The chain couples TRBV5-1 to TRBJ2-3; 12 nucleotides line up with TRBD2. The CDR3 is made up of 14 amino acids. Germline V gives CDR1 SGHRS, CDR2 YFSETQ. Trimming took 5 bases from V and 4 from J; bases not matched to a gene: 2. CDR3 protein: CASSLAGGPDTQYF. As DNA, the CDR3 is TGCGCCAGCAGTCTAGCGGGGGGGCCAGATACGCAGTATTTT.

The DNA for the CDR3 is TGCGCCAGCAGCTTGACGGCGGCGAGCTCCTACAATGAGCAGTTCTTC. This encodes CASSLTAASSYNEQFF. The chain employs TRBV5-1 and TRBJ2-1; no clear D. CDR3 length: 16 amino acids. The germline CDR1 and CDR2 sequences are SGHRS and YFSETQ. Trimming removed 1 base at V and 0 bases at J, with 11 bases between.

As regards this clone: The sample has other DNA sequences that encode this CDR3 too. The chain uses TRBV7-9 and TRBJ2-3; unclear D gene. The V gene's germline CDR1 is SEHNR and CDR2 FQNEAQ (reference sequence). The CDR3 has 11 residues. The V gene lost 0 bases and the J gene lost 5 bases, with 0 bases spanning the gap. DNA for the CDR3: TGTGCCAGCAGCTTAGCAGATACGCAGTATTTT. Translation gives CASSLADTQYF.

The genes are TRBV19 and TRBJ2-7; 8 nucleotides align to TRBD1. V was clipped by 6 bases and J by 1 base; unmatched bases: 8. The CDR3 totals 15 residues. Germline V lookup: CDR1 LNHDA, CDR2 SQIVND (reference sequence). CDR3: CASSMTGDGSYEQYF. CDR3 bases: TGTGCCAGTAGCATGACAGGGGACGGGTCCTACGAGCAGTACTTC.

J is TRBJ1-1 and V is TRBV7-6; D remains unclear. In germline, CDR1 is SGHVS, CDR2 FNYEAQ. Trimming left V 2 bases short and J 11 bases short, with 18 bases between. The length of the CDR3 is 14 residues. CDR3 DNA: TGTGCCAGCAGCTTAAGTATAGATGAGAAGGTGGCTTTCTTT. It yields the protein CASSLSIDEKVAFF.

The chain employs TRBV27 and TRBJ2-1; TRBD2 agrees at 13 bases. The J segment lost 10 bases and the V segment lost 5 bases, leaving 11 bases of the junction unmatched. Germline V lookup: CDR1 MNHEY, CDR2 SMNVEV (reference sequence). The CDR3 runs to 16 residues. CDR3 DNA sequence: TGTGCCAGCAGTCTGTCACTAGCGGGGGGGCACACGGAGCAGTTCTTC. Its translation: CASSLSLAGGHTEQFF.

V and J are TRBV6-1 and TRBJ2-5; D not certain. CDR3 size: 12 residues. The germline gives CDR1 MNHNS, CDR2 SASEGT. V dropped 0 bases and J dropped 5 bases, with 4 bases sitting between them. The CDR3 DNA follows: TGTGCCAGCAGTGAAGCCGTGGAGACCCAGTACTTC. Translation gives CASSEAVETQYF.

The genes are TRBV10-3 and TRBJ2-6, with D perhaps being TRBD1 or TRBD2 (6 bases each). Germline CDR1 is ENHRY and CDR2 is SYGVKD. V was trimmed by 10 bases and J by 0 bases, leaving 16 bases between them. The CDR3 runs 16 residues. CDR3 DNA sequence: TGTGCCACCAATGGGGGGCTAGACTCTGGGGCCAACGTCCTGACTTTC. This gives the protein CATNGGLDSGANVLTF.

The genes are TRBV5-1 and TRBJ2-7; possible D gene TRBD1, 5 bases. Germline lookup yields CDR1 SGHRS and CDR2 YFSETQ. V was shortened by 7 bases and J by 4 bases, with 18 bases between the two germline ends. The CDR3 has 14 residues. The CDR3 nucleotides read TGCGCCAGCTGCCAGGACACCGATTTTTACGAGCAGTACTTC. It specifies CASCQDTDFYEQYF.

This clone was seen only once. V usage is TRBV7-8 and J usage is TRBJ2-5; maybe TRBD1 (6 bases). The germline gives CDR1 SGHVS, CDR2 FQNEAQ. V was trimmed by 5 bases and J by 1 base, leaving 8 bases between them. This CDR3 comprises 13 residues. Written as DNA, the CDR3 is TGTGCCAGCAGCCGGGACATCCAAGAGACCCAGTACTTC. Translating it yields CASSRDIQETQYF.

The chain is built from TRBV7-9 and TRBJ2-3; unclear D gene. V was pared by 10 bases and J by 3 bases, with 8 bases between. The V gene's germline CDR1 is SEHNR and CDR2 FQNEAQ (reference sequence). The CDR3 has 11 residues. The CDR3 DNA reads TGTGCCACCGCAACGACAGATACGCAGTATTTT. Translated, it gives CATATTDTQYF.

This clone was counted only a few times. The V call is TRBV7-2, the J call TRBJ2-1; 8 nucleotides align to TRBD1. Germline CDR1 is SGHTA and CDR2 is FQGNSA. The CDR3 loop spans 15 amino acids. J gave up 8 bases and V 1 base, and 7 bases lay outside the gene matches. Written as DNA, the CDR3 is TGTGCCAGCAGCTTAGGGGCGGGACAGGTTTATGAGCAGTTCTTC. It specifies CASSLGAGQVYEQFF.

The table lists this clone with a few counts. The chain recombines TRBV2 with TRBJ1-6, with 9 bases lining up with TRBD1. CDR1 and CDR2 (germline): SNHLY, FYNNEI. V lost 4 bases to trimming and J lost 5 bases; unmatched junction nucleotides: 9. CDR3 length: 17 residues. CDR3: CASSGTGTGINNSPLHF. Here the CDR3 DNA reads TGTGCCAGCAGTGGAACCGGGACAGGGATTAATAATTCACCCCTCCACTTT.

The chain couples TRBV9 to TRBJ2-4, with TRBD1 matching 10 bases. J was trimmed by 9 bases and V by 0 bases; bases with no gene match: 6. CDR1 SGDLS and CDR2 YYNGEE come from the germline V gene. The CDR3 has 15 residues. The chain's CDR3 is CASSVGGQGFGIQYF. CDR3 coding DNA: TGTGCCAGCAGCGTAGGGGGACAGGGGTTTGGCATTCAGTACTTC.

This chain uses TRBV6-5 with TRBJ1-6, with TRBD1 matching 10 bases. V shed 2 bases, J shed 7 bases, and the junction held 2 bases outside the gene matches. Germline-derived CDR1 and CDR2 are MNHEY and SVGAGI. This CDR3 spans 15 amino acids. The CDR3 is CASSYGTGVNSPLHF. The CDR3 bases are TGTGCCAGCAGTTACGGGACAGGGGTGAATTCACCCCTCCACTTT.

The chain uses TRBV4-1 and TRBJ2-1; D perhaps matches TRBD2 (8 bases). V lost 3 bases to trimming and J lost 2 bases, with 17 bases between them. The germline gives CDR1 MGHRA, CDR2 YSYEKL. There are 17 residues in the CDR3. The CDR3 bases are TGCGCCAGCAGCCAGGAGGGGGCGGGGGGCCCCTACAATGAGCAGTTCTTC. Translated: CASSQEGAGGPYNEQFF.

The sample holds one count of this clone. The chain employs TRBV19 and TRBJ2-3; D call uncertain. Germline CDR1 and CDR2: LNHDA and SQIVND (reference sequence). The CDR3 sequence is 13 residues long. Trimming removed 10 bases from V and 6 bases from J, with 17 bases in between. CDR3 sequence: CATLETFADTQYF. The DNA for the CDR3 is TGTGCCACCCTAGAGACCTTCGCGGATACGCAGTATTTT.

The chain combines TRBV11-2 with TRBJ2-1; no firm D call. The CDR3 loop spans 14 amino acids. V lost 5 bases and J 3 bases, leaving 11 bases between the germline ends. The germline gives CDR1 SGHAT, CDR2 FQNNGV. This CDR3 reads CASSLTYVYNEQFF. CDR3 DNA sequence: TGTGCCAGCAGCCTAACATATGTCTACAATGAGCAGTTCTTC.

The CDR3 is CASSWPIKRLAGRQETQYF. In DNA, the CDR3 is TGCGCCAGCAGCTGGCCGATAAAACGTTTAGCGGGACGACAAGAGACCCAGTACTTC. The J gene is TRBJ2-5, the V gene TRBV5-1, with 8 bases matching TRBD2. Germline V gene sequence: CDR1 SGHRS, CDR2 YFSETQ. CDR3 size: 19 residues. V was clipped by 3 bases and J by 2 bases; unmatched bases: 18.

This chain joins TRBV15 and TRBJ1-2, with a tentative D call TRBD1 (5 bases). Germline V lookup: CDR1 LNHNV, CDR2 YYDKDF (reference sequence). V dropped 3 bases and J dropped 6 bases, with 11 bases sitting between them. The CDR3 extends over 13 amino acids. The CDR3 loop is CATSSGGGNGYTF. The DNA of the CDR3 is TGTGCCACCAGCAGTGGGGGGGGAAATGGCTACACCTTC. The full variable domain, completed using reference TRBV15 and TRBJ1-2, is DAMVIQNPRYQVTQFGKPVTLSCSQTLNHNVMYWYQQKSSQAPKLLFHYYDKDFNNEADTPDNFQSRRPNTSFCFLDIRSPGLGDTAMYLCATSSGGGNGYTFGSGTRLTVV.

The chain uses TRBV19 and TRBJ2-7, with TRBD2 matching 9 bases. The ends lost 10 bases at V and 0 bases at J; junction bases unmatched: 10. The germline gives CDR1 LNHDA, CDR2 SQIVND (reference sequence). The CDR3 has 15 amino acids. In DNA form, the CDR3 reads TGTGCCACCTCTGCAGGTAGCGGGAGCTCCTACGAGCAGTACTTC. It translates to CATSAGSGSSYEQYF.

V gene TRBV3-1 (or the pseudogene TRBV3-2) combines with J gene TRBJ1-2, with D possibly matching TRBD1 (5 bases). V dropped 3 bases and J dropped 4 bases, with 18 bases sitting between them. Looked up from germline, CDR1 is LGHDT and CDR2 is YNNKEL (reference sequence). This CDR3 comprises 16 residues. The CDR3 coding sequence is TGTGCCAGCAGCCACCGGGACCCTGGGGGGTCCTATGGCTACACCTTC. This sequence encodes CASSHRDPGGSYGYTF.